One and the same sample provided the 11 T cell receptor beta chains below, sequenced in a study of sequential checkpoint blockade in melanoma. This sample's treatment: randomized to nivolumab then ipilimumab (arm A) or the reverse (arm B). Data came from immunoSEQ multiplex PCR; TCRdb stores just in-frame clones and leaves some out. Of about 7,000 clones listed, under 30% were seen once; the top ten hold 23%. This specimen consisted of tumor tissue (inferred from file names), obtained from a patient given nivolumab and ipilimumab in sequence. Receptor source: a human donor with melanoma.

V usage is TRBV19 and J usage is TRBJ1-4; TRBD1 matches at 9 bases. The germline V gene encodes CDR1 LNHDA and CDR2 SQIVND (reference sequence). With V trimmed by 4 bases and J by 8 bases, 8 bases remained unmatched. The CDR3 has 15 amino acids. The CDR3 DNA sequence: TGTGCCAGTAGTAAAAGGGACAGGGCCGACGAAAAACTGTTTTTT. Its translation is CASSKRDRADEKLFF. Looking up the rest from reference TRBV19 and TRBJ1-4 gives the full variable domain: DGGITQSPKYLFRKEGQNVTLSCEQNLNHDAMYWYRQDPGQGLRLIYYSQIVNDFQKGDIAEGYSVSREKKESFPLTVTSAQKNPTAFYLCASSKRDRADEKLFFGSGTQLSVL.

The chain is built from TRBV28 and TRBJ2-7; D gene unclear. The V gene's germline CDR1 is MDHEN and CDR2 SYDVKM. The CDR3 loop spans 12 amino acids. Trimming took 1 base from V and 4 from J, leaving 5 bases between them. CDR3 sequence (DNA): TGTGCCAGCAGTTTATTGTTGTACGAGCAGTACTTC. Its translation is CASSLLLYEQYF.

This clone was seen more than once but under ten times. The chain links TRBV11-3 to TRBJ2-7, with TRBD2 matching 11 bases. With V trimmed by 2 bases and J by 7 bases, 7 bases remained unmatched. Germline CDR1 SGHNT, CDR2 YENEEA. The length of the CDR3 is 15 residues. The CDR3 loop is CASSLNSGRAGEQYF. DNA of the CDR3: TGTGCCAGCAGCTTAAATAGCGGGAGGGCCGGGGAGCAGTACTTC.

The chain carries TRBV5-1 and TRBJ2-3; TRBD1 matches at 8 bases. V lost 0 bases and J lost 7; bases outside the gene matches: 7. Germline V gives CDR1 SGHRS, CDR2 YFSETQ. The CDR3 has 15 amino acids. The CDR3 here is CASSLARGQLNTQYF. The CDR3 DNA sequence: TGCGCCAGCAGCTTGGCCAGGGGGCAGTTAAATACGCAGTATTTT.

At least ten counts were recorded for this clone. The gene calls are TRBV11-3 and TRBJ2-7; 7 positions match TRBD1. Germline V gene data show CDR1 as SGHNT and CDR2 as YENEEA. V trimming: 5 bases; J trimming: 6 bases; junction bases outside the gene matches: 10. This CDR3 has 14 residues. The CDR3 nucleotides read TGTGCCAGCAGCCAGAACATGGCAGGGGGCGAGCAGTACTTC. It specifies CASSQNMAGGEQYF.

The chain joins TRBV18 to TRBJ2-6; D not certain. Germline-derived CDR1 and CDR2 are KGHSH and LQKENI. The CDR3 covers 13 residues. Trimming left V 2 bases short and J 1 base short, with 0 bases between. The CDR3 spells CASSPSGANVLTF. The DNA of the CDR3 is TGTGCCAGCTCACCATCTGGGGCCAACGTCCTGACTTTC.

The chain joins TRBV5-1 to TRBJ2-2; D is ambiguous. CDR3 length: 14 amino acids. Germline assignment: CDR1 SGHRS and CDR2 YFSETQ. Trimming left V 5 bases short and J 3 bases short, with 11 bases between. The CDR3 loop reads CASSWGLDTGELFF. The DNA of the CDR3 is TGCGCCAGCAGTTGGGGTTTGGACACCGGGGAGCTGTTTTTT. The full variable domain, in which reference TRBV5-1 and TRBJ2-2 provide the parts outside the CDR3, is KAGVTQTPRYLIKTRGQQVTLSCSPISGHRSVSWYQQTPGQGLQFLFEYFSETQRNKGNFPGRFSGRQFSNSRSEMNVSTLELGDSALYLCASSWGLDTGELFFGEGSRLTVL.

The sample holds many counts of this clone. The CDR3, as DNA: TGTGCCAGCAGCTTAGGTATCGGGGTCACTGAAGCTTTCTTT. This translates into CASSLGIGVTEAFF. This rearrangement joins TRBV11-3 to TRBJ1-1; unclear D gene. CDR1 SGHNT and CDR2 YENEEA come from the germline V gene. This CDR3 comprises 14 residues. Deletions cut 1 base from V and 4 bases from J, with 10 bases between.

In DNA, the CDR3 is TGTGCCACCAGCAGAGATCGGCAGACCCCGATCGAGCAGTACTTC. Protein product: CATSRDRQTPIEQYF. This chain joins TRBV15 and TRBJ2-7; D remains unclear. The CDR3 runs to 15 residues. CDR1 and CDR2 from the germline V gene are LNHNV and YYDKDF (reference sequence). The V end lost 0 bases, the J end lost 6 bases, and 15 bases lay between the germline ends.

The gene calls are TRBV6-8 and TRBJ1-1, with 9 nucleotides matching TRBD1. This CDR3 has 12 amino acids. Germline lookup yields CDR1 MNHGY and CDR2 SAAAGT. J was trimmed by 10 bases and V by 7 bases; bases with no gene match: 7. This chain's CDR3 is CASKLTGQGAFF. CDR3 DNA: TGTGCCAGCAAATTAACGGGACAGGGAGCTTTCTTT.

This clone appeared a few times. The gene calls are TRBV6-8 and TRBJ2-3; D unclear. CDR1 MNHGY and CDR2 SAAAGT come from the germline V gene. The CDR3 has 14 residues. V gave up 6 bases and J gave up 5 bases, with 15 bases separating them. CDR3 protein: CASRPPLVKDTQYF. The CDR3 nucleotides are TGTGCCAGCAGGCCCCCCTTGGTCAAAGATACGCAGTATTTT.